These T cell receptor beta chains were read from a single sample in a study of blood T cell repertoires in COVID-19. Using immunoSEQ multiplex PCR, the repertoire was profiled, and TCRdb retains in-frame clones only, with some absent. Of some 250,000 clones in the sample, 85% to 90% were seen once. Sequencing used peripheral blood. Receptor source: a woman aged 40 to 50 who had recovered from COVID-19. Each CDR3 is given with its conserved first and last residue. Fields, in order: J gene, V gene, CDR3 protein.

TRBJ2-5 | TRBV6-5 | CASSYRWETQYF
TRBJ1-3 | TRBV20-1 | CSAYTGDTIYF
TRBJ1-3 | TRBV12-5 | CASGPRNSGNTIYF
TRBJ2-5 | TRBV11-2 | CASSTRQGPQETQYF
TRBJ1-4 | TRBV27 | CASSLQGINEKLFF
TRBJ2-5 | TRBV9 | CASSVAPRGETQYF
TRBJ1-4 | TRBV5-8 | CASSLVRGGKLFF
TRBJ1-1 | TRBV4-3 | CASSQEGRGAEAFF
TRBJ2-3 | TRBV10-3 | CAISSARVGGADTQYF
TRBJ2-2 | TRBV7-3 | CASRPDRDTGELFF
TRBJ2-2 | TRBV10-3 | CAISDLGLAGANTGELFF
TRBJ1-2 | TRBV18 | CASSPPGQGVAGYTF
TRBJ1-2 | TRBV11-2 | CASSHPGYYGYTF
TRBJ1-3 | TRBV24-1 | CATRGGADSGNTIYF
TRBJ2-4 | TRBV18 | CASSPPPSGEKNIQYF
TRBJ1-5 | TRBV4-3 | CASSQDGRGGQPQHF
TRBJ1-5 | TRBV6-6 | CASSGRDRGPNQPQHF
TRBJ2-2 | TRBV5-4 | CASRGGGSTGELFF
TRBJ2-7 | TRBV4-2 | CASSQARGQGYEQYF
TRBJ2-5 | TRBV2 | CASSEAWGTKETQYF
TRBJ2-1 | TRBV6-4 | CASSPGLLHNEQFF
TRBJ1-2 | TRBV25-1 | CASSDGVYGYTF
TRBJ1-2 | TRBV5-1 | CASSPDPRNYGYTF
TRBJ2-7 | TRBV7-2 | CASSRGVAEQYF
TRBJ2-3 | TRBV7-2 | CASSLAIDTQYF
TRBJ1-1 | TRBV29-1 | CSVESGMNTEAFF
TRBJ2-2 | TRBV3-1/TRBV3-2 | CASSQEVLAKNTGELFF
TRBJ1-2 | TRBV27 | CASSPGLGGYTF
TRBJ1-5 | TRBV30 | CAWSVPRGRSNQPQHF
TRBJ1-4 | TRBV9 | CASSVALGQFNEKLFF
TRBJ2-4 | TRBV30 | CAWGKNRGPGIQYF
TRBJ2-2 | TRBV5-4 | CASSLMLAGGTGELFF
TRBJ1-1 | TRBV9 | CASSRDRLNTEAFF
TRBJ1-3 | TRBV5-1 | CASSPGDGNTIYF
TRBJ2-1 | TRBV7-2 | CASSPPGVPSYNEQFF
TRBJ2-1 | TRBV27 | CASSPGGPWYNEQFF
TRBJ2-5 | TRBV9 | CASSAQETQYF
TRBJ1-2 | TRBV6-2/TRBV6-3 | CASSTGTGYGYTF
TRBJ2-5 | TRBV23-1 | CASSHVPGGETQYF
TRBJ1-2 | TRBV18 | CASSPRSGPGEGYTF
TRBJ2-1 | TRBV9 | CASSVGRGDYNEQFF
TRBJ2-1 | TRBV12-3/TRBV12-4 | CAAGSFNEQFF
TRBJ1-5 | TRBV2 | CASSPPGQRNQPQHF
TRBJ2-7 | TRBV24-1 | CATSGTGGYEQYF
TRBJ1-3 | TRBV28 | CASSFPRTGEGAILSGNTIYF
TRBJ1-2 | TRBV20-1 | CSASTQLNYGYTF
TRBJ2-7 | TRBV9 | CASSPEGGAGDSQYF
TRBJ1-5 | TRBV24-1 | CATSESGGGNQPQHF
TRBJ1-6 | TRBV9 | CASSVGPAGSPLHF